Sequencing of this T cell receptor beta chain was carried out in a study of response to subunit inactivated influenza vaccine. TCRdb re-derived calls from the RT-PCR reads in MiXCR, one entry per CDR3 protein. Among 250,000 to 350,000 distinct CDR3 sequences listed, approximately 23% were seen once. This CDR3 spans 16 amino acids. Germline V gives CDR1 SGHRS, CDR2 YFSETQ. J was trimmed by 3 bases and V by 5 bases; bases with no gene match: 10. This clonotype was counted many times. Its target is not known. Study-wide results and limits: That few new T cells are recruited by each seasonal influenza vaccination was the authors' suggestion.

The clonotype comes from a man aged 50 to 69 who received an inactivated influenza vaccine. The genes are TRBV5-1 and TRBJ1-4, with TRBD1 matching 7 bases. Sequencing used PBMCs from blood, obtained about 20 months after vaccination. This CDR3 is CASSPGTVGSNEKLFF. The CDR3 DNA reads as TGCGCCAGCAGTCCTGGGACAGTCGGCTCTAATGAAAAACTGTTTTTT.